These 23 T cell receptor beta chains came from one sample sequenced in a study of patients and donors after allogeneic stem cell transplantation. TCRdb itself ran the RT-PCR reads through MiXCR, one entry per CDR3 protein. The sample contains roughly 200,000 distinct CDR3 sequences, 35% to 45% of which appear only once. The specimen was blood, either unsorted or a sorted T cell fraction (not recorded which). The receptors were sampled from a human donor who was either an allogeneic HSCT recipient or a stem cell or donor lymphocyte infusion donor (not recorded which). It is not recorded whose cells these are; they may come from a transplant donor.

This clonotype was counted between two and nine times. The V and J genes are TRBV5-1 and TRBJ2-2; 7 nucleotides align to TRBD1. CDR1 is SGHRS, CDR2 YFSETQ, per germline. V dropped 4 bases and J dropped 9; count of bases not matched to a gene: 12. The CDR3 contains 15 residues. CDR3 DNA sequence: TGCGCCAGCAGCCCCCAGACAGGGCGCTCTTGGGAGCTGTTTTTT. It yields the protein CASSPQTGRSWELFF.

The chain couples TRBV4-3 to TRBJ2-7, with D uncertain. Trimming took 0 bases from V and 4 from J, leaving 19 bases between them. Germline V lookup: CDR1 LGHNA, CDR2 YSLEER. CDR3 length equals 17 residues. This CDR3 reads CASSQDASEHWGYEQYF. The CDR3 region has the DNA TGCGCCAGCAGCCAAGATGCGTCCGAGCATTGGGGTTACGAGCAGTACTTC.

The genes are TRBV5-1 and TRBJ1-5, with a tentative D call TRBD1 (5 bases). The germline V gene has CDR1 SGHRS and CDR2 YFSETQ. The CDR3 is 14 amino acids. The V and J ends lost 0 bases and 3 bases respectively, with 7 bases between them. CDR3 in DNA: TGCGCCAGCAGCTTGGAGGGGAACAATCAGCCCCAGCATTTT. Its protein is CASSLEGNNQPQHF.

In this sample, this clonotype turned up a few times. The rearrangement uses TRBV28 and TRBJ1-3, with D possibly TRBD1 on 6 matching bases. The germline V gene has CDR1 MDHEN and CDR2 SYDVKM. V lost 7 bases and J 0 bases, leaving 10 bases between the germline ends. The CDR3 sequence is 14 residues long. In DNA form, the CDR3 reads TGTGCCAGCATCCAGGGGAGCTCTGGAAACACCATATATTTT. Protein product: CASIQGSSGNTIYF.

In DNA form, the CDR3 reads TGTGCCAGCAGTTTACAGGCGCCTAATGAAAAACTGTTTTTT. This codes for CASSLQAPNEKLFF. The chain carries TRBV12-3 or TRBV12-4 and TRBJ1-4, with D unresolved. CDR3 length: 14 residues. Trimming cost V 2 bases and J 3 bases, with 7 bases left between them.

CDR3 bases: TGTGCCAGCAGTTTATTTTCCGGGGGGGTATTAAACACTGAAGCTTTCTTT. Its translation is CASSLFSGGVLNTEAFF. The rearrangement uses TRBV28 and TRBJ1-1, with D perhaps matching TRBD1 (5 bases). The CDR3 is 17 residues long. Trimming removed 1 base at V and 2 bases at J, with 17 bases between. Germline lookup yields CDR1 MDHEN and CDR2 SYDVKM.

The V and J genes are TRBV20-1 and TRBJ2-1; the D gene is possibly TRBD1 (5 bases). The germline gives CDR1 DFQATT, CDR2 SNEGSKA (reference sequence). The CDR3 is 14 residues long. Trimming left V 5 bases short and J 4 bases short, with 15 bases between. The CDR3 is CSADQGMLYNEQFF. DNA for the CDR3: TGCAGTGCTGATCAGGGAATGCTATACAATGAGCAGTTCTTC.

This sequence joins TRBV12-3 or TRBV12-4 and TRBJ1-2, with D unclear. The CDR3 runs to 14 residues. Trimming took off 5 bases at V and 1 base at J, with 11 bases between the two ends. The CDR3, as DNA: TGTGCCAGCAGTGACGGAACGCTTAACTATGGCTACACCTTC. Protein sequence: CASSDGTLNYGYTF.

CDR3 loop: CASSLDGYAPQHF. DNA for the CDR3: TGCGCCAGCAGCTTGGACGGATATGCGCCCCAGCATTTT. This chain links TRBV5-1 with TRBJ1-5; no clear D gene. Germline loops: CDR1 SGHRS, CDR2 YFSETQ. The CDR3 contains 13 residues. The V end was cut by 0 bases, the J end by 9 bases, with 10 bases between.

The genes are TRBV24-1 and TRBJ1-6; D remains ambiguous. Germline CDR1 is KGHDR and CDR2 is SFDVKD. The length of the CDR3 is 14 residues. V lost 2 bases, J lost 9 bases, and 10 bases lay in between. The CDR3 loop reads CATSDWEGFSPLHF. DNA of the CDR3: TGTGCCACCAGTGATTGGGAGGGCTTTTCACCCCTCCACTTT.

This clonotype was picked up a small number of times. The J gene is TRBJ1-5, the V gene TRBV19; D gene uncertain. V was pared by 1 base and J by 8 bases, with 15 bases between. The germline V gene has CDR1 LNHDA and CDR2 SQIVND (reference sequence). This CDR3 has 15 amino acids. CDR3 residues: CASSIARREVEPQHF. As DNA, the CDR3 is TGTGCCAGTAGTATAGCACGGAGGGAAGTGGAGCCCCAGCATTTT.

The CDR3 region is CASSVGRGNYGYTF. As DNA, the CDR3 is TGTGCCAGCAGTGTGGGGCGCGGGAACTATGGCTACACCTTC. The chain links TRBV12-3 or TRBV12-4 to TRBJ1-2; D is possibly TRBD1 (5 bases). This CDR3 is 14 amino acids long. Trimming pared 5 bases from V and 2 bases from J, leaving 12 bases between.

This chain uses TRBV5-6 with TRBJ2-2, with unresolved D. This CDR3 region has 12 residues. Germline assignment: CDR1 SGHDT and CDR2 YYEEEE. The germline V and J ends were trimmed by 0 bases and 9 bases, with 6 bases remaining between them. DNA for the CDR3: TGTGCCAGCAGCTTGGCCTCCAGGGAGCTGTTTTTT. Translated, it gives CASSLASRELFF.

The J gene is TRBJ2-5, the V gene TRBV6-2 or TRBV6-3; D is unclear. Trimming pared 6 bases from V and 5 bases from J, leaving 19 bases between. The CDR3 covers 15 residues. Per the germline V gene, CDR1 is MNHEY and CDR2 is SVGEGT. The CDR3 DNA follows: TGTGCCAGCAGCCCCCCCCGAAGGGCTGGGGAGACCCAGTACTTC. Translating it yields CASSPPRRAGETQYF.

This clonotype was counted between two and nine times. The chain has TRBV10-3 and TRBJ2-2; weak D call: TRBD2 (5 bases). CDR3 size: 13 residues. V lost 6 bases, J lost 10 bases, and 15 bases lay in between. Per germline, CDR1 ENHRY and CDR2 SYGVKD. The chain's CDR3 is CAIRPGITEELFF. The CDR3 DNA is TGTGCCATCAGGCCGGGAATAACGGAGGAGCTGTTTTTT.

V usage is TRBV15 and J usage is TRBJ2-3; D is ambiguous. Trimming cost V 0 bases and J 4 bases, with 14 bases left between them. Germline V gene lookup returns CDR1 LNHNV and CDR2 YYDKDF (reference sequence). The CDR3 is 16 residues long. The CDR3 reads CATSRDRGQDPDTQYF. The DNA of the CDR3 is TGTGCCACCAGCAGAGATCGTGGGCAGGATCCAGATACGCAGTATTTT.

The CDR3 loop reads CASSVGGIYTF. In DNA form, the CDR3 reads TGTGCCAGCAGCGTAGGCGGGATATACACCTTC. The V call is TRBV9, the J call TRBJ1-2, with D unclear. The germline gives CDR1 SGDLS, CDR2 YYNGEE. The CDR3 is 11 residues long. The ends were cut back, 0 bases at V and 11 bases at J, with 8 bases in the middle.

This chain joins TRBV4-3 and TRBJ2-3, with 7 bases matching TRBD1. V lost 0 bases to trimming and J lost 4 bases; unmatched junction nucleotides: 7. This CDR3 is built from 16 residues. Per germline, CDR1 LGHNA and CDR2 YSLEER. In DNA, the CDR3 is TGCGCCAGCAGCCAAGAGACAGGGTTGGCGGCAGATACGCAGTATTTT. Its translation is CASSQETGLAADTQYF.

The V call is TRBV18, the J call TRBJ1-2; D unclear. The V gene's germline CDR1 is KGHSH and CDR2 LQKENI. CDR3 length equals 13 residues. V was pared by 3 bases and J by 4 bases, with 9 bases between. CDR3 amino acids: CASSPERAYGYTF. Here the CDR3 DNA reads TGTGCCAGCTCACCCGAGAGGGCCTATGGCTACACCTTC.

The CDR3 loop is CASSRKTGIPEAFF. Here the CDR3 DNA reads TGTGCCAGCAGCCGCAAGACAGGGATCCCTGAAGCTTTCTTT. This rearrangement joins TRBV4-2 to TRBJ1-1; 7 nucleotides match TRBD1. The CDR3 is 14 amino acids. Trimming at V came to 4 bases and at J to 6 bases, leaving 8 bases not matched to a gene. Germline V gene lookup returns CDR1 LGHNA and CDR2 YNFKEQ.

This clonotype showed up just a few times. The V gene is TRBV20-1, the J gene TRBJ1-4; TRBD1 aligns across 8 bases. V shed 6 bases and J 8 bases; nucleotides not matched to a gene: 17. Germline V gene data show CDR1 as DFQATT and CDR2 as SNEGSKA (reference sequence). The CDR3 length is 16 residues. The CDR3 is CSAPGQGRGVSEKLFF. In DNA form, the CDR3 reads TGCAGTGCCCCTGGACAGGGAAGGGGGGTGTCGGAAAAACTGTTTTTT.

The gene calls are TRBV14 and TRBJ1-6, with D unresolved. The CDR3 extends over 14 amino acids. CDR1 and CDR2 from the germline V gene are SGHDN and FVKESK. Trimming stripped 0 bases from V and 9 bases from J, with 9 bases between. CDR3 DNA sequence: TGTGCCAGCAGCCAAGAAGGAGTCGCTTCACCCCTCCACTTT. It yields the protein CASSQEGVASPLHF. Drawing the rest from reference TRBV14 and TRBJ1-6, the complete variable domain is EAGVTQFPSHSVIEKGQTVTLRCDPISGHDNLYWYRRVMGKEIKFLLHFVKESKQDESGMPNNRFLAERTGGTYSTLKVQPAELEDSGVYFCASSQEGVASPLHFGNGTRLTVT.

This clonotype was detected a few times. The genes are TRBV10-3 and TRBJ1-2; D may be TRBD1 (5 bases). The CDR3 covers 14 residues. Germline CDR1 ENHRY, CDR2 SYGVKD. V was clipped by 3 bases and J by 3 bases, with 11 bases between them. The CDR3 loop reads CAISEGQGHYGYTF. The CDR3 DNA sequence: TGTGCCATCAGTGAAGGGCAGGGACACTATGGCTACACCTTC.